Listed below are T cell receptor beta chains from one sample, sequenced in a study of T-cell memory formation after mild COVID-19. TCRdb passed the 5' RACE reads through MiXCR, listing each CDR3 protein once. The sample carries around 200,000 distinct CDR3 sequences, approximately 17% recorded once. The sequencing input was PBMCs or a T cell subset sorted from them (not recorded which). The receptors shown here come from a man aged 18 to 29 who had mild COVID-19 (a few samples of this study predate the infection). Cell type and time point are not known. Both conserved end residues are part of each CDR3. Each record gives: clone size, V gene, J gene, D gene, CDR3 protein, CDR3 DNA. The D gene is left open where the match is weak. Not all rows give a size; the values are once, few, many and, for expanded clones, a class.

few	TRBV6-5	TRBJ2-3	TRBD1	CASSTRQGTDTQYF	TGTGCCAGCAGTACACGACAGGGGACAGATACGCAGTATTTT
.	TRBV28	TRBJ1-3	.	CASSFPAPSTNTGNTIYF	TGTGCCAGCAGTTTCCCCGCCCCCTCGACAAATACTGGAAACACCATATATTTT
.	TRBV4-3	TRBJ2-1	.	CASSQESRNEQFF	TGCGCCAGCAGCCAAGAGTCCCGTAATGAGCAGTTCTTC
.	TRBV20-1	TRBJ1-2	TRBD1	CSARRTGGVGYTF	TGCAGTGCTAGACGCACAGGGGGAGTAGGCTACACCTTC
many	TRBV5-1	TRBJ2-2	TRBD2	CASRSLATNTGELFF	TGCGCCAGCAGGTCACTAGCGACGAACACCGGGGAGCTGTTTTTT
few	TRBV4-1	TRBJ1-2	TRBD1	CASSRDRVKYGYTF	TGCGCCAGCAGCCGTGACAGGGTAAAGTATGGCTACACCTTC
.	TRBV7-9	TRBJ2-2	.	CASSLTGQGEAGELFF	TGTGCCAGCAGCTTGACGGGCCAGGGGGAGGCCGGGGAGCTGTTTTTT
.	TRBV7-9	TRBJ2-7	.	CASSSDRTKQYF	TGTGCCAGCAGCTCGGACAGAACAAAGCAGTACTTC
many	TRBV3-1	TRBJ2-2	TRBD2	CASTPSQRGAGELFF	TGTGCCAGCACCCCAAGCCAGCGGGGGGCCGGGGAGCTGTTTTTT
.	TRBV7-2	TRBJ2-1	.	CASTQRRTAQYNEQFF	TGTGCCAGCACCCAACGGCGGACAGCTCAGTACAATGAGCAGTTCTTC
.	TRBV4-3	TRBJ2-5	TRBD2	CASSQDKRGGPETQYF	TGCGCCAGCAGCCAAGATAAGCGGGGGGGCCCAGAGACCCAGTACTTC